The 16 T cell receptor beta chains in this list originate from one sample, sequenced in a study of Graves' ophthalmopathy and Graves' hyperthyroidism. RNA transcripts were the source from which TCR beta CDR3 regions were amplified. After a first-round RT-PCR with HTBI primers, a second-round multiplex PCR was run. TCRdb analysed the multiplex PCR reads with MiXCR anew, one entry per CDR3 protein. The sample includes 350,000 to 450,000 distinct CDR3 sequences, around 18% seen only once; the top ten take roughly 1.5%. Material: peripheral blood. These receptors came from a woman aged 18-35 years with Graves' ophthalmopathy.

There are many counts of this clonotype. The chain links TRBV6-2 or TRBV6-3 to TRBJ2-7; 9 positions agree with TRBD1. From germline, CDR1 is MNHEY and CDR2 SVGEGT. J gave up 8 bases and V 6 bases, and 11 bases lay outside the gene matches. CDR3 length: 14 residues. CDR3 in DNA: TGTGCCAGCAGCCGAAGGGGACAGGGCATTCAGCAGTACTTC. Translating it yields CASSRRGQGIQQYF.

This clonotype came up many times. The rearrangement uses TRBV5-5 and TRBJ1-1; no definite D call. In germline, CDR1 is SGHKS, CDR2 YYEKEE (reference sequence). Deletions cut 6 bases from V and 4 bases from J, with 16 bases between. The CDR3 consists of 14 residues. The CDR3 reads CASTWALVGTEAFF. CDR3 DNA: TGTGCCAGCACCTGGGCTCTGGTCGGCACTGAAGCTTTCTTT. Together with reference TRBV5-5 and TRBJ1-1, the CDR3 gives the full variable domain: DAGVTQSPTHLIKTRGQQVTLRCSPISGHKSVSWYQQVLGQGPQFIFQYYEKEERGRGNFPDRFSARQFPNYSSELNVNALLLGDSALYLCASTWALVGTEAFFGQGTRLTVV.

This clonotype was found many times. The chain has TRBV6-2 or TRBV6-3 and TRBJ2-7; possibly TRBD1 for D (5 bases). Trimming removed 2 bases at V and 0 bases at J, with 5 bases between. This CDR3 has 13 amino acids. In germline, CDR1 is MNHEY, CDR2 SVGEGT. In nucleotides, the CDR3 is TGTGCCAGCAGTTACGGGGCCTCCTACGAGCAGTACTTC. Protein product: CASSYGASYEQYF.

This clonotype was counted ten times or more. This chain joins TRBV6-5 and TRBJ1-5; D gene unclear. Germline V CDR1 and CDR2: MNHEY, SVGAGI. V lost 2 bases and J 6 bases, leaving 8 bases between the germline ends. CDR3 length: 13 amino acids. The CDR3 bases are TGTGCCAGCAGTTACGGGATCAGTCAGCCCCAGCATTTT. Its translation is CASSYGISQPQHF.

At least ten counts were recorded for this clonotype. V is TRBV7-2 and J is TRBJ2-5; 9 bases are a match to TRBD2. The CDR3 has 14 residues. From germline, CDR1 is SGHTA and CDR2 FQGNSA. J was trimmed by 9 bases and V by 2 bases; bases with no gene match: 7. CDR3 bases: TGTGCCAGCAGCTTAATGGGAGAGCGGGAGGCCCAGTACTTC. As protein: CASSLMGEREAQYF.

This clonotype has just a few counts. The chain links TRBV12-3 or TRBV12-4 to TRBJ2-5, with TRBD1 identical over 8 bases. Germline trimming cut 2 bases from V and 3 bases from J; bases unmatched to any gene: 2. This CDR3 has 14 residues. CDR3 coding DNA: TGTGCCAGCAGTTTACTGACAGGGGAAGAGACCCAGTACTTC. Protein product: CASSLLTGEETQYF.

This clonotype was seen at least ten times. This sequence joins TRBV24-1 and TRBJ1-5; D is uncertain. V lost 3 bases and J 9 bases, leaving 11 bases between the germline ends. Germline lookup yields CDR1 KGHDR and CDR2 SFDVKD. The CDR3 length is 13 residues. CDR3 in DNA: TGTGCCACCAGTGATCGCCAAGTTGCGCCCCAGCATTTT. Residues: CATSDRQVAPQHF.

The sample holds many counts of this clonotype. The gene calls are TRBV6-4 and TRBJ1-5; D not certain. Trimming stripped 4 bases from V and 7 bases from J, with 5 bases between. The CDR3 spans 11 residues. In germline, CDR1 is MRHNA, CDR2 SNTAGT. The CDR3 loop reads CASSAWQPQHF. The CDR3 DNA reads TGTGCCAGCAGTGCTTGGCAGCCCCAGCATTTT.

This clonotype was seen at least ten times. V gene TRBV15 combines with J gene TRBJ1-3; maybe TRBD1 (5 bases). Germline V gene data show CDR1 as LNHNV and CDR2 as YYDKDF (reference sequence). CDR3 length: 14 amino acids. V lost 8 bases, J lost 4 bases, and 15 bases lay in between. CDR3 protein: CATRQKGAGNTIYF. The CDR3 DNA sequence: TGTGCCACCCGACAGAAGGGTGCCGGAAACACCATATATTTT.

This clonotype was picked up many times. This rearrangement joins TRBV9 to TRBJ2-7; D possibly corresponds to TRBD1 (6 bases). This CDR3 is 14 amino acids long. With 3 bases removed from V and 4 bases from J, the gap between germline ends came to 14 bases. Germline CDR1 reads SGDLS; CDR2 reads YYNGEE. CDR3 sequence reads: CASSEGVGLYEQYF. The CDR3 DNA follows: TGTGCCAGCAGCGAGGGGGTGGGCCTGTACGAGCAGTACTTC.

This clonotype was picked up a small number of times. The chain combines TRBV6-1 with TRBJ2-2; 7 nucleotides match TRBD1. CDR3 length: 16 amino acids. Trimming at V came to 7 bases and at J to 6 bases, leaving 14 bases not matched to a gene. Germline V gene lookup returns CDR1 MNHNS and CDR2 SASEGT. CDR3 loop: CASKMVERRGPGELFF. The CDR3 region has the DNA TGTGCCAGCAAAATGGTGGAACGTAGGGGGCCCGGGGAGCTGTTTTTT.

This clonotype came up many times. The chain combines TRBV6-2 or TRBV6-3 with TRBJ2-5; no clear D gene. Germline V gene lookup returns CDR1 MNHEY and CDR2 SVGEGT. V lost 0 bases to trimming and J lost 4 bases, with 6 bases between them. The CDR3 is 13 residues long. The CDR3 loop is CASSYSAVETQYF. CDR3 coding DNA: TGTGCCAGCAGTTACTCGGCCGTAGAGACCCAGTACTTC.

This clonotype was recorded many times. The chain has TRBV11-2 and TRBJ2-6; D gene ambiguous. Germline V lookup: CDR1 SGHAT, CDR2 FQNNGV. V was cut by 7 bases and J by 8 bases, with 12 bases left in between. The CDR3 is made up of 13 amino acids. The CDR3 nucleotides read TGTGCCAGCAAAGGGCCCCTGTCCAACGTCCTGACTTTC. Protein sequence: CASKGPLSNVLTF.

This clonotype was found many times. The CDR3 spells CASSLDGADLEQYF. The CDR3, as DNA: TGTGCCAGCAGCTTAGATGGGGCAGACCTCGAGCAGTACTTC. The V call is TRBV11-3, the J call TRBJ2-7, with D perhaps matching TRBD1 (5 bases). This CDR3 comprises 14 residues. Trimming shortened V by 0 bases and J by 6 bases, and 12 bases separated the two germline ends. Per the germline V gene, CDR1 is SGHNT and CDR2 is YENEEA.

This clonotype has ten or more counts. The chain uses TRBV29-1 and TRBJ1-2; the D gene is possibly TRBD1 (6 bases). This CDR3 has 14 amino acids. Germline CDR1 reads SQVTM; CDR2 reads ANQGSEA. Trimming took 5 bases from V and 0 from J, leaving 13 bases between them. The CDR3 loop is CSVNWGAPNYGYTF. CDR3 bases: TGCAGCGTTAATTGGGGGGCTCCTAACTATGGCTACACCTTC.

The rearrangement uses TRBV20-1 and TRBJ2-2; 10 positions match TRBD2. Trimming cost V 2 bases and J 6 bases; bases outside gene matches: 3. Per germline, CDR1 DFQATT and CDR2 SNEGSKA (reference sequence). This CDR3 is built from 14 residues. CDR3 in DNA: TGCAGTGCTAGAAGCGGGGGGGGGGCCGGGGAGCTGTTTTTT. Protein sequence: CSARSGGGAGELFF.